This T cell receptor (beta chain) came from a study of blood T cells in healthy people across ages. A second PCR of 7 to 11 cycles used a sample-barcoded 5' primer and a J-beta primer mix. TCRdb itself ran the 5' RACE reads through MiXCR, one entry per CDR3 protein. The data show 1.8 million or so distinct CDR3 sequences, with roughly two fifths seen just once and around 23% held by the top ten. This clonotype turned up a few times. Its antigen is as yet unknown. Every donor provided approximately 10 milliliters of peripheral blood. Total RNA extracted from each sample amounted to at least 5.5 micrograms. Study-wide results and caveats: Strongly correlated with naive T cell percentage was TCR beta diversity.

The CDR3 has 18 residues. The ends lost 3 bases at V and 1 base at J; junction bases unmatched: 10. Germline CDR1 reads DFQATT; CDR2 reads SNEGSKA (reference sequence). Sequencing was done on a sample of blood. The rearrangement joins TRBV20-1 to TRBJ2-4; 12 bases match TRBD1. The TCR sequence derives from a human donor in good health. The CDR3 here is CSASDGTGGARAKNIQYF. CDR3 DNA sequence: TGCAGTGCTAGTGATGGGACAGGGGGCGCCAGGGCCAAAAACATTCAGTACTTC.